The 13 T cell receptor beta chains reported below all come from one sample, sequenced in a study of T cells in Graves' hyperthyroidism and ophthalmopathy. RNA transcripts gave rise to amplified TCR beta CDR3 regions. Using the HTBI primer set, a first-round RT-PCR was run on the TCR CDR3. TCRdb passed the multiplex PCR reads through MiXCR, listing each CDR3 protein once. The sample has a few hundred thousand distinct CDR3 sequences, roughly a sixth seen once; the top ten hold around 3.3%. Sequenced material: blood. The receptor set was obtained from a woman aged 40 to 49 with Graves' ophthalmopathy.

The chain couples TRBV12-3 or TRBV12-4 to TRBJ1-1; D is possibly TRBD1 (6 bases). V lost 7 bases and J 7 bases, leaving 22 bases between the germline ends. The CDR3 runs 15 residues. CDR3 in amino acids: CASTPRTIQDSEAFF. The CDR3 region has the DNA TGTGCCAGCACCCCACGGACTATACAGGACAGTGAAGCTTTCTTT.

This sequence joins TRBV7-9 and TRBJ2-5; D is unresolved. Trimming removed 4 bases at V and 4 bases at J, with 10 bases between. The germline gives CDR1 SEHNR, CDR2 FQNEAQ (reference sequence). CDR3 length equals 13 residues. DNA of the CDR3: TGTGCCAGCAGCTCAGACTTGGGAGAGACCCAGTACTTC. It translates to CASSSDLGETQYF.

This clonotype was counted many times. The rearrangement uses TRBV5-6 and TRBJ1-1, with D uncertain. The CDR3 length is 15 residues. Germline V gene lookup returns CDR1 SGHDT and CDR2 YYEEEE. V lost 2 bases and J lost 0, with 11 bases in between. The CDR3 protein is CASSFPPEMNTEAFF. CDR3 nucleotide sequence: TGTGCCAGCAGCTTCCCGCCGGAAATGAACACTGAAGCTTTCTTT.

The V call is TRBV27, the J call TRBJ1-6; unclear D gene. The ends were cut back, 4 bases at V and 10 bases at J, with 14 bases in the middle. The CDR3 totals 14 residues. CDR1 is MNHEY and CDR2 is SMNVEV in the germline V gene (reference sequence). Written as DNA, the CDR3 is TGTGCCAGCAGTTCGACCCCTGGGCACTCACCCCTCCACTTT. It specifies CASSSTPGHSPLHF.

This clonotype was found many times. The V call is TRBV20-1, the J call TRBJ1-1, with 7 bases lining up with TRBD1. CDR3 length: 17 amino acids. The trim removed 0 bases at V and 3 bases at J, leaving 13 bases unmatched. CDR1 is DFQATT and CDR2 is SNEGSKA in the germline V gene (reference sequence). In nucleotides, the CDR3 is TGCAGTGCTAGAGATGTCCACGGGACAGCCTTTTACACTGAAGCTTTCTTT. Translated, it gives CSARDVHGTAFYTEAFF.

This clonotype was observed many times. The CDR3 DNA reads TGTGCCAGCAGTTTAGGAGGGGCCAAATCTAGTTGGGTAGATGAGCAGTTCTTC. Translated, it gives CASSLGGAKSSWVDEQFF. The chain uses TRBV12-3 or TRBV12-4 and TRBJ2-1; D is perhaps TRBD1 or TRBD2 (5 bases each). The CDR3 runs to 18 residues. V was trimmed by 1 base and J by 8 bases, leaving 24 bases between them.

CDR3 amino acids: CASSLVGLDYGYTF. The CDR3 DNA reads as TGTGCCAGCAGCTTGGTGGGGTTGGACTATGGCTACACCTTC. The V call is TRBV5-8, the J call TRBJ1-2; D gene uncertain. From germline, CDR1 is SGHTS and CDR2 YDEGEE. The length of the CDR3 is 14 residues. V gave up 0 bases and J gave up 3 bases, with 9 bases separating them. The whole variable domain, filled in from reference TRBV5-8 and TRBJ1-2, reads EAGVTQSPTHLIKTRGQQATLRCSPISGHTSVYWYQQALGLGLQFLLWYDEGEERNRGNFPPRFSGRQFPNYSSELNVNALELEDSALYLCASSLVGLDYGYTFGSGTRLTVV.

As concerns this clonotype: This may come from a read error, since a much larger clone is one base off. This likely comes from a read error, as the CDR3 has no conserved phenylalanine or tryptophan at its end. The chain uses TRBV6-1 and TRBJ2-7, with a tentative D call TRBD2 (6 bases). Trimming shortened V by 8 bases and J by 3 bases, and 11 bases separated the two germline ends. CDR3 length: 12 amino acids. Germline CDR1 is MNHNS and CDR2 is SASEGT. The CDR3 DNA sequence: TGTGCCAGCGAGGAGGGTTTCTACGAGCAGTACTCC. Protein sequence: CASEEGFYEQYS.

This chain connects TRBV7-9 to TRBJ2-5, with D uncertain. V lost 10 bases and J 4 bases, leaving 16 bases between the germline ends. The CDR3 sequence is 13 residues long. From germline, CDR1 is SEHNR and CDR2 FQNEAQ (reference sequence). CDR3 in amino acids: CATAGGISETQYF. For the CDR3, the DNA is TGTGCCACCGCTGGTGGGATTTCAGAGACCCAGTACTTC.

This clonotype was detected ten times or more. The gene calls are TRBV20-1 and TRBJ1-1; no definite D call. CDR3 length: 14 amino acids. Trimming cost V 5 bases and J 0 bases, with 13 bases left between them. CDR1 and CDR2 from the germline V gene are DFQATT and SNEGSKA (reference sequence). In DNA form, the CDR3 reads TGCAGTGCTCCTGGGCCCCCTATGAACACTGAAGCTTTCTTT. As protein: CSAPGPPMNTEAFF.

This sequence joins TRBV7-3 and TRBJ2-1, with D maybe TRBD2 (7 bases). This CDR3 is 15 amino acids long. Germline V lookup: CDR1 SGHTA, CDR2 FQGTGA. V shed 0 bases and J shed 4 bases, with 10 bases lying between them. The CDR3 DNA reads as TGTGCCAGCAGCTTAACGAGGGGGGGTTACAATGAGCAGTTCTTC. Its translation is CASSLTRGGYNEQFF.

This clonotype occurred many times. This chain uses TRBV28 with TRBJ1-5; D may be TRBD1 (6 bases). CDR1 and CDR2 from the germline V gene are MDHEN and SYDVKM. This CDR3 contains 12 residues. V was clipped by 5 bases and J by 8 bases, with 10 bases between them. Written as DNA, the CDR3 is TGTGCCAGCAGTCCCAACAGGGAGCCCCAGCATTTT. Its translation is CASSPNREPQHF.

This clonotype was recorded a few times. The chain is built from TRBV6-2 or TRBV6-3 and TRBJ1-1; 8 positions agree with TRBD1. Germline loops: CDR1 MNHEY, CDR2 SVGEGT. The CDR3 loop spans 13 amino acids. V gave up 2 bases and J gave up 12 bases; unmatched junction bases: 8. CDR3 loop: CASSYAPTGATFF. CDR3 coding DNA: TGTGCCAGCAGTTACGCCCCGACAGGGGCGACTTTCTTT.